One T cell receptor (beta chain) is described in this entry. Its target is unknown. Amplification started from genomic DNA. Multiplex PCR with 30 forward and 13 reverse primers amplified the TCR beta CDR3. One entry per CDR3 protein, called by TCRdb with MiXCR from the multiplex PCR reads. The sample lists about 250,000 distinct CDR3 sequences; around 47% were seen once. Trimming shortened V by 8 bases and J by 0 bases, and 14 bases separated the two germline ends. The CDR3 has 14 residues. Germline-derived CDR1 and CDR2 are SGHRS and YFSETQ. All diabetic donors were classified as either type 1 or type 2 diabetes. This specimen belongs to a study of type 1 and type 2 diabetes patients. The overall study: Donors were type 1 diabetes, type 2 diabetes, or nondiabetic controls. Study-wide points: Type 2 diabetes and control V and J usage correlated highly, about 0.97.

The sequencing sample was made of peripheral blood mononuclear cells (PBMCs). This sequence joins TRBV5-1 and TRBJ1-1; no clear D gene. The TCR sequence derives from a man aged 18 to 30 with type 2 diabetes. The CDR3 reads CASNLGSMNTEAFF. In DNA, the CDR3 is TGCGCCAGTAATTTGGGGAGCATGAACACTGAAGCTTTCTTT.